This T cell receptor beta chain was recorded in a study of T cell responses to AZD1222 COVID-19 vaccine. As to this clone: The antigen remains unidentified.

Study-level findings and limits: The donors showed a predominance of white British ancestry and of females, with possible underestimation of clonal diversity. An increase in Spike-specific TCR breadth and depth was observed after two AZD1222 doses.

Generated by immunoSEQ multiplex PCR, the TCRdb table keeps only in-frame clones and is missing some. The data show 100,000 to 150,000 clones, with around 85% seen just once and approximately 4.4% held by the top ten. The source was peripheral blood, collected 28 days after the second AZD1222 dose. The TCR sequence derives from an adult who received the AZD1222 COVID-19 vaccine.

CDR3 DNA: TGTGCCAGCACCGCGAAGTCCGGGACAGGGGTCTATTTGGAAGCTTTCTTT. It encodes CASTAKSGTGVYLEAFF. The chain carries TRBV7-2 and TRBJ1-1; 10 bases match TRBD1. The CDR3 is made up of 17 amino acids. Germline CDR1 SGHTA, CDR2 FQGNSA. V lost 7 bases to trimming and J lost 8 bases; unmatched junction nucleotides: 19. Using reference TRBV7-2 and TRBJ1-1 for the parts outside the CDR3, the full variable domain is GAGVSQSPSNKVTEKGKDVELRCDPISGHTALYWYRQSLGQGLEFLIYFQGNSAPDKSGLPSDRFSAERTGGSVSTLTIQRTQQEDSAVYLCASTAKSGTGVYLEAFFGQGTRLTVV.